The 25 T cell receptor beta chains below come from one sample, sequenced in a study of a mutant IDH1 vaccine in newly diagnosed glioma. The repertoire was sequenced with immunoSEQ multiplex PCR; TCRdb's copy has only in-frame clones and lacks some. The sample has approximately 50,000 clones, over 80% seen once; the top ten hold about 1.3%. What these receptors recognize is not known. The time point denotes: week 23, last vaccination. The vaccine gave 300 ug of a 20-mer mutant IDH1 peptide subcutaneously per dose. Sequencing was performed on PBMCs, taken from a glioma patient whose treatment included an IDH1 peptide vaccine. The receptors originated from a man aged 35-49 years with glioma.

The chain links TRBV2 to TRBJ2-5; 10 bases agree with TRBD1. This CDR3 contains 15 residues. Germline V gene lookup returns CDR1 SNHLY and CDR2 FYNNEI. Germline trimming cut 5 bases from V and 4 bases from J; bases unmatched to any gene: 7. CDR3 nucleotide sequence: TGTGCCAGCAGTAAACCGGGACAGGGGAGAGAGACCCAGTACTTC. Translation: CASSKPGQGRETQYF.

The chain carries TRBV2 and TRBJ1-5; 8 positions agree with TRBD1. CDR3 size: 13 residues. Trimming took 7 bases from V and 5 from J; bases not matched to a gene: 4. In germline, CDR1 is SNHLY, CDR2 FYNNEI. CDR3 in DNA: TGTGCCAGCACCCGACAGGGGTATCAGCCCCAGCATTTT. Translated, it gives CASTRQGYQPQHF.

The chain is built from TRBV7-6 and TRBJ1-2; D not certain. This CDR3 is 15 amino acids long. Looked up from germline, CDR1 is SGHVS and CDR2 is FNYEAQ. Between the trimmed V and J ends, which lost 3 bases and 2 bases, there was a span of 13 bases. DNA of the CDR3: TGTGCCAGCAGCTTGGGCTTCGGGTCGAACTATGGCTACACCTTC. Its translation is CASSLGFGSNYGYTF. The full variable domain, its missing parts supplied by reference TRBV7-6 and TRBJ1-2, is GAGVSQSPRYKVTKRGQDVALRCDPISGHVSLYWYRQALGQGPEFLTYFNYEAQQDKSGLPNDRFSAERPEGSISTLTIQRTEQRDSAMYRCASSLGFGSNYGYTFGSGTRLTVV.

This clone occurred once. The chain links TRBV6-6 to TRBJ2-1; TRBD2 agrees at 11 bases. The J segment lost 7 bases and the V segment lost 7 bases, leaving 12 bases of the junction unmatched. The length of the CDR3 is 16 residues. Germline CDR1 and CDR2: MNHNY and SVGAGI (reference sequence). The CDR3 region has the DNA TGTGCCAGCATTTTCAAGACTAGCGGGAAAGAAAATGAGCAGTTCTTC. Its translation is CASIFKTSGKENEQFF.

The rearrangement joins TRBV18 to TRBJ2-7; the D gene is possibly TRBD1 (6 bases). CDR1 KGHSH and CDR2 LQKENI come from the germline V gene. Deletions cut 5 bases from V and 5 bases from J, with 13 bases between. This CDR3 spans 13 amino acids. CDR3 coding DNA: TGTGCCAGCTCAGGACAGTCCGAGGACGAGCAGTACTTC. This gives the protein CASSGQSEDEQYF.

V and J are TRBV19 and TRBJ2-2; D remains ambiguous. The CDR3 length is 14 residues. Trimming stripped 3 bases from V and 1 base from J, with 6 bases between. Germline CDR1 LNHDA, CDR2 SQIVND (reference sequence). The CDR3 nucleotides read TGTGCCAGTAGTATTAGCCGGAACACCGGGGAGCTGTTTTTT. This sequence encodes CASSISRNTGELFF.

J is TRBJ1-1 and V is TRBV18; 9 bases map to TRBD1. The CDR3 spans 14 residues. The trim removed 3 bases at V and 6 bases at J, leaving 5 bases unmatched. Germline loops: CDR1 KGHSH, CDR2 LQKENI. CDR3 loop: CASSPTGGTAEAFF. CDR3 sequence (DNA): TGTGCCAGCTCACCGACAGGGGGTACGGCTGAAGCTTTCTTT.

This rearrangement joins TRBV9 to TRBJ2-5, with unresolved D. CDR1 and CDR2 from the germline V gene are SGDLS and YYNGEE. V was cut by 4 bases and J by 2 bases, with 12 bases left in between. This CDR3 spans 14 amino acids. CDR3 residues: CASSPGAIQETQYF. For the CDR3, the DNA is TGTGCCAGCAGCCCAGGAGCGATTCAAGAGACCCAGTACTTC.

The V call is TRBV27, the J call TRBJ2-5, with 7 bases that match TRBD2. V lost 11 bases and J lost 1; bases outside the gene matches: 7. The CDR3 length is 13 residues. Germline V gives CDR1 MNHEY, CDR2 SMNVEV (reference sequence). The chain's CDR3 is CASKPSGQETQYF. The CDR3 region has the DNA TGTGCCTCGAAACCTAGCGGCCAAGAGACCCAGTACTTC.

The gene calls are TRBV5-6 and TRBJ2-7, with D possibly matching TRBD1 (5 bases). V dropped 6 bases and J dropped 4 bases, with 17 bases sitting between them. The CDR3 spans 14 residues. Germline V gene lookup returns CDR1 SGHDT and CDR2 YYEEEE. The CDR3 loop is CASKRLGPVYEQYF. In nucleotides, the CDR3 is TGTGCCAGCAAACGCCTGGGGCCAGTGTACGAGCAGTACTTC.

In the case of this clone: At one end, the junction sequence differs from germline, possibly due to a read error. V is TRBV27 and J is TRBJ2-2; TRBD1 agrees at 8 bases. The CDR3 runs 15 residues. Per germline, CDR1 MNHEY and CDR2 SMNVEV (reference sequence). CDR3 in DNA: TGTGCCAGCAGTCTATCAGGGACAGGCACCGGGGAGCTGTTTTTT. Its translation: CASSLSGTGTGELFF.

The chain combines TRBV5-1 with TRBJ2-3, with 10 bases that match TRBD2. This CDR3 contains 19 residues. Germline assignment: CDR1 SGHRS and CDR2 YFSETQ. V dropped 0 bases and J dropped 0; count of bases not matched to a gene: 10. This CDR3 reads CASSLVDVRTSGSTDTQYF. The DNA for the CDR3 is TGCGCCAGCAGCTTGGTGGACGTTAGGACTAGCGGTAGCACAGATACGCAGTATTTT.

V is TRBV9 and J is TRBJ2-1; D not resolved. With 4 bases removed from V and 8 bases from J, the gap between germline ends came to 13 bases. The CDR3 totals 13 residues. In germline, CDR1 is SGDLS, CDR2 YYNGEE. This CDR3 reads CASSTEYGHEQFF. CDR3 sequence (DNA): TGTGCCAGCAGCACCGAGTACGGGCATGAGCAGTTCTTC.

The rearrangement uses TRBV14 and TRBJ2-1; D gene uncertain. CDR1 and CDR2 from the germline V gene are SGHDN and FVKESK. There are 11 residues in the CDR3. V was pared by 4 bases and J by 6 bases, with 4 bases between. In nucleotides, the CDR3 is TGTGCCAGCAGCCTACTCAATGAGCAGTTCTTC. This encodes CASSLLNEQFF.

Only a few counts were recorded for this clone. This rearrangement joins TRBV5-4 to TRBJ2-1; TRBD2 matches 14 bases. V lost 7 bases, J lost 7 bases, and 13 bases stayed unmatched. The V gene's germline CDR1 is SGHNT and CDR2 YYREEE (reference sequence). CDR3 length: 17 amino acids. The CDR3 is CASHNPTSGRATNEQFF. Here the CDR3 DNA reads TGTGCCAGCCATAACCCGACTAGCGGGAGGGCCACGAATGAGCAGTTCTTC. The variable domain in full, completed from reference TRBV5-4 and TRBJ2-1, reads ETGVTQSPTHLIKTRGQQVTLRCSSQSGHNTVSWYQQALGQGPQFIFQYYREEENGRGNFPPRFSGLQFPNYSSELNVNALELDDSALYLCASHNPTSGRATNEQFFGPGTRLTVL.

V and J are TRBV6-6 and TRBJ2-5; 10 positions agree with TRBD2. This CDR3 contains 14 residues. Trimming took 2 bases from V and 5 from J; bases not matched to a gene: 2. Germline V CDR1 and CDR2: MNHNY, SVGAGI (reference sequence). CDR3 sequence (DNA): TGTGCCAGCAGTTACCCTAGCGGGAGTGAGACCCAGTACTTC. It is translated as CASSYPSGSETQYF.

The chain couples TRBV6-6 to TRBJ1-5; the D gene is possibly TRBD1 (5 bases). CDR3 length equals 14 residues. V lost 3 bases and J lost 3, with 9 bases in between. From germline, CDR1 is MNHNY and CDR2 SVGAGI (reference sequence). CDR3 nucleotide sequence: TGTGCCAGCAGTTATTGGGGGAACAATCAGCCCCAGCATTTT. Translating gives CASSYWGNNQPQHF.

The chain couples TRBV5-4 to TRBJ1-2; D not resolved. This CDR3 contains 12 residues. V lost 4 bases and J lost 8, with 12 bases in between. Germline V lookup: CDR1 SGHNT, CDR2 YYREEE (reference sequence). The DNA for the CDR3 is TGTGCCAGCAGCGAACCGCCTAGGGGCTACACCTTC. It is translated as CASSEPPRGYTF.

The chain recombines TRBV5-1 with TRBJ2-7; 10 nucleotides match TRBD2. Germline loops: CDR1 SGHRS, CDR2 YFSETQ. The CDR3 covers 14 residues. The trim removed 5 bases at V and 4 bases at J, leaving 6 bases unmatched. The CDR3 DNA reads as TGCGCCAGCAGTAGGGCTAGCGGGAGTTACGAGCAGTACTTC. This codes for CASSRASGSYEQYF.

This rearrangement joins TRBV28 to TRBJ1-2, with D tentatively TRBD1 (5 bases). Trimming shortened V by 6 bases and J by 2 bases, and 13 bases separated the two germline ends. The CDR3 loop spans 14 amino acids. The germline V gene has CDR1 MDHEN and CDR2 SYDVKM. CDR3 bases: TGTGCCAGCAGCCTGATGGGACGGAACTATGGCTACACCTTC. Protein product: CASSLMGRNYGYTF.

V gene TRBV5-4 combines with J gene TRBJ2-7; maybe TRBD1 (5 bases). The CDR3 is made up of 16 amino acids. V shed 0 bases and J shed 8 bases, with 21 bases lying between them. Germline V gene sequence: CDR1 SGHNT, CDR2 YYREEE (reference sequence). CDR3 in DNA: TGTGCCAGCAGCTTGGGGGCGAGCTATACAGGTTCCAAGCAGTACTTC. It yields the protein CASSLGASYTGSKQYF.

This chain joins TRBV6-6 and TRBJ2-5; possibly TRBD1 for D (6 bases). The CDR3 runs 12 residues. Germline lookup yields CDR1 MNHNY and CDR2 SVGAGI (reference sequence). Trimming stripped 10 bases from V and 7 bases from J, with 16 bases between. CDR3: CATSPGAGTQYF. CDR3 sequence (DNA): TGTGCCACCTCGCCAGGGGCCGGGACCCAGTACTTC.

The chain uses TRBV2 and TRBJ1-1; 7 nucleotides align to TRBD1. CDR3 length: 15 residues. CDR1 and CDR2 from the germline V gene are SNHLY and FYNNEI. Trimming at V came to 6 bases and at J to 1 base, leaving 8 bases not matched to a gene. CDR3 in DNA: TGTGCCAGCAGCAGCACGAGGACAGGGAACACTGAAGCTTTCTTT. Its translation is CASSSTRTGNTEAFF. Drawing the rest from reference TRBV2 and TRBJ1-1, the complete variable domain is EPEVTQTPSHQVTQMGQEVILRCVPISNHLYFYWYRQILGQKVEFLVSFYNNEISEKSEIFDDQFSVERPDGSNFTLKIRSTKLEDSAMYFCASSSTRTGNTEAFFGQGTRLTVV.

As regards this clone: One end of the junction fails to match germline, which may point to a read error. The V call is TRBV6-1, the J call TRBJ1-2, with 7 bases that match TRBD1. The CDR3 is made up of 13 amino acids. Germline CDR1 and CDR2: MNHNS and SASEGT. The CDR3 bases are TGTGCCAGCAGAGAAGACAGGGTGTCTGGCTACACCTTC. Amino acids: CASREDRVSGYTF.

CDR3 sequence (DNA): TGTGCCAGCAAAGGCAGGGCTCCCGAGCAGTACTTC. Its protein is CASKGRAPEQYF. The gene calls are TRBV5-4 and TRBJ2-7; perhaps TRBD1 as D (5 bases). CDR3 length: 12 amino acids. CDR1 is SGHNT, CDR2 YYREEE, per germline (reference sequence). V was cut by 6 bases and J by 6 bases, with 13 bases left in between.